This T cell receptor (beta chain) was recorded in a study of T cell repertoires in cytomegalovirus infection (dated by TCRdb to the late 2010s). Study-wide context: Because public TCR beta signatures pointed to carriage of CMV infection together with the matching HLA type, the HLA type of each donor mattered for the analysis.

Ten or more counts support this clonotype. Its antigen is currently not known. It has no much larger one-base neighbor in the sample; base qualities were not kept. The sequencer listed for this sample is Illumina HiSeq 1500. Starting from the raw public reads, TCRdb applied fastp trimming at Q25, assembled clones with MiXCR and retained in-frame beta chains. Here each entry gathers all rows of one CDR3 protein and keeps the most common genes and DNA. The sample contains some 77,000 distinct CDR3 sequences, 3% to 4.5% of them found a single time. The ten largest clonotypes hold under 5.5% of the sample. Summary of the overall study and its limitations: Cumulative frequency of public TCR beta family members discriminated carriers of CMV infection plus the relevant HLA type in this cohort and an independent approximately 360-donor cohort. The ex vivo response was dominated by HLA-C-restricted CMV-specific TCR beta clonotypes, and the single most frequent clonotype in two of eight donors was supplied by these HLA-C-restricted clonotypes.

Based on the germline V gene (reference sequence), the CDR1 and CDR2 sequences are SEHNR and FQNEAQ. Relative to germline, V is 9 bases shorter and J is 6 bases shorter, with 17 bases between their ends. The CDR3 covers 13 residues, taking in both the cysteine and the phenylalanine. Of the read, only the CDR3 DNA is kept; its 39 bases are in frame from base 1. This receptor was identified in a human donor in good health (CMV status not recorded). Some clones in this sample may be carry-over from other donors' samples. The chain employs TRBV7-9 and TRBJ1-2; D gene: possibly TRBD1, on 5 matching bases. The specimen was PBMCs. The nucleotide sequence reads as follows: TGTGCCAGTGTCCCTTTGAGGGGCGATGGCTACACCTTC. Its protein is CASVPLRGDGYTF.